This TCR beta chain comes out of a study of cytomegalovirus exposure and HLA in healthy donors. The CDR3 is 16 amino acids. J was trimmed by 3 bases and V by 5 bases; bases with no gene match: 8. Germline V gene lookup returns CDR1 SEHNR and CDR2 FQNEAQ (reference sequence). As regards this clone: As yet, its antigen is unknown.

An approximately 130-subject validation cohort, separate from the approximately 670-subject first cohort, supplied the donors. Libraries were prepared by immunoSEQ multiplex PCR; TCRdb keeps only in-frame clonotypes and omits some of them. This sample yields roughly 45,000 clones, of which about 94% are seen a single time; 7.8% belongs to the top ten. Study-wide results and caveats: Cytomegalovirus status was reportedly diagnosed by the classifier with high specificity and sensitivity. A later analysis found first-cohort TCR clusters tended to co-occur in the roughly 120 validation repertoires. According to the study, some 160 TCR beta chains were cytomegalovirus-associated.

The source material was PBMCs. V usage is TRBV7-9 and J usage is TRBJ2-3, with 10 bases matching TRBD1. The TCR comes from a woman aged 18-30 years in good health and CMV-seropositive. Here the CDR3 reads CASSMTAGQGTDTQYF. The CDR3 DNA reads TGTGCCAGCAGCATGACCGCGGGACAGGGGACAGATACGCAGTATTTT.